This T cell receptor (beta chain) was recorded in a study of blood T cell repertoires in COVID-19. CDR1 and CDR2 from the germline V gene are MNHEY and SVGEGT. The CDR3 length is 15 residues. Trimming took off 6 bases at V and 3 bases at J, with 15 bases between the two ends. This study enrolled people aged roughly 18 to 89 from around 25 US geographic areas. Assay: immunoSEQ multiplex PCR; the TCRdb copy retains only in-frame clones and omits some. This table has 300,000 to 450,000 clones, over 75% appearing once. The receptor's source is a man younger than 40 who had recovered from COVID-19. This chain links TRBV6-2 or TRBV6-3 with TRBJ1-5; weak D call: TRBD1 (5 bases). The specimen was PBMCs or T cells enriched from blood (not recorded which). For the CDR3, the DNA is TGTGCCAGCAGCCTAACAGGAGCCTTCAATCAGCCCCAGCATTTT. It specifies CASSLTGAFNQPQHF.